This T cell receptor beta chain was retrieved from a study of beta chain features in type 1 diabetes. This CDR3 contains 14 residues. Germline loops: CDR1 SGHTA, CDR2 FQGTGA. Trimming at V came to 4 bases and at J to 0 bases, leaving 0 bases not matched to a gene. The study reverse transcribed the entire isolated RNA, so it sequenced expressed TCRB transcripts. Using immunoSEQ multiplex PCR, the repertoire was profiled, and TCRdb retains in-frame clones only, with some absent. The table includes 150,000 to 190,000 clones, over 9% detected once. Study-level results: Shorter TCRB CDR3s, moderately but significantly so, were found in Type 1 diabetes patients in all four CD4+ subsets.

Worth noting for this clone: Its antigen is not identified.

The sequence was collected from a man between 25 and 39 years old with type 1 diabetes. The gene calls are TRBV7-3 and TRBJ2-1; 7 bases fit TRBD2. The sequenced sample was central memory CD4+ T cells from blood. The DNA for the CDR3 is TGTGCCAGCAGCTCGGGAGGCTCCTACAATGAGCAGTTCTTC. It yields the protein CASSSGGSYNEQFF.